The sequence of this TCR beta chain was determined in a study of T cells in Graves' hyperthyroidism and ophthalmopathy (dated by TCRdb to between 2018 and 2020). About the investigation overall: Peripheral blood samples were taken at initial diagnosis, before any treatment was given. TCR V-J signatures able to tell the groups apart were searched for in a discovery cohort of about a hundred patients, of whom approximately 40 had Graves' ophthalmopathy and some 60 had stable Graves' hyperthyroidism. Whether ophthalmopathy could be predicted prospectively was tested in an independent validation cohort made up of roughly 19 hyperthyroidism patients plus 17 patients who later progressed to ophthalmopathy. The roughly 94 discovery patients were randomly divided into training and test sets at a 7:3 ratio. The study also compared thyroid tissue and blood T-cell repertoires from more than five Graves' hyperthyroidism patients. After sampling, hyperthyroidism patients received methimazole starting at 30 mg daily, and ophthalmopathy patients received high-dose intravenous methylprednisolone. TCR Vbeta CDR3 sequencing of 135 peripheral blood samples (approximately 44 ophthalmopathy, 75 to 80 hyperthyroidism and some 17 progressor patients) is reported in the paper.

A patient counted as having stable Graves' hyperthyroidism if no progression to ophthalmopathy occurred over 18 months of follow-up. Hyperthyroidism patients were newly diagnosed, had a disease duration of under 2 months, and were aged 18 to 65 years. Exclusion was applied to patients with uncontrolled infections, other autoimmune diseases, pregnancy or lactation. Diagnoses were established on the basis of clinical symptoms, serum thyroxine and TRAb, thyroid ultrasound, and orbital computed tomography. Ficoll-Paque density gradient centrifugation was used to isolate PBMCs from 8.5 to 10 ml of fresh peripheral blood. Trizol reagent was used to extract total RNA, and RNA quality was then checked on an Agilent 2100 Bioanalyzer. This clonotype was detected only a few times. It has no known antigen specificity. Base-call qualities are not available, and no considerably larger clone is one nucleotide away.

The junction shows trimming of 1 base on V and 6 bases on J, and the gene matches do not reach 2 bases of it. From the germline V gene, CDR1 is SGHRS and CDR2 is YFSETQ. The CDR3 runs 16 amino acids, cysteine and phenylalanine included. This entry keeps only the CDR3 DNA: 48 bases, framed from base 1. The TCR beta CDR3 regions were amplified from the RNA transcripts. The TCR CDR3 was subjected to a first round of RT-PCR using the HTBI primer set and the Qiagen OneStep RT-PCR kit. Libraries were constructed in a second round of multiplex PCR, after which size selection and purification were performed. Libraries were sequenced paired-end with 100 bp reads on an Illumina HiSeq2000. Per the authors' processing: Raw data were processed with SOAPnuke, discarding reads with adapters, uncalled bases, mean Phred below 15, or no exact constant-primer or identifier match. High-quality paired reads were merged with COPE v1.2.5, and unique nucleotide sequences were defined as clonotypes. Clonotypes were aligned to IMGT TRBV, TRBD and TRBJ reference segments using MiTCR v1.1. The analysis was restricted to V-J combinations with a frequency above 0.0001, which together covered around 99% of the repertoires. The TCS score was defined as F50 (clonal expansion) divided by E x V (chaos), with BLOSUM62-based TCRdist calculated between CDR3 peptides within each V-J. Welch's t-statistics and random forest reduced fewer than 600 V-J features to roughly 13, which were used in a naive Bayes classifier (R e1071). TCRdb's own reprocessing of the public reads used fastp at Q25 and MiXCR and kept productive beta chains. Identical CDR3 proteins give one entry, which carries the most common genes and DNA. The V and J calls were determined by TCRdb, not by the authors. The sample table contains 350,000 to 450,000 distinct CDR3 sequences; only one count was recorded for about 14% of them. The biggest ten clones account for about 11% of the sample.

Broad study findings and their caveats: Blood samples also contained most of the expanded thyroid clonotypes (frequency above 0.001), which suggests that blood repertoires may reflect thyroid immune responses. In validation, the model predicted progression to ophthalmopathy a median of around 6.5 months before onset, with approximately 71% sensitivity and just under 75% specificity. Sample size was not statistically predetermined, and investigators were not blinded to group allocation. A model built on a 13 V-J signature distinguished ophthalmopathy from stable hyperthyroidism, reaching about 88% sensitivity and around 81% specificity in cross-validation and 80%/75% in testing.

The sequence was collected from an older woman with Graves' hyperthyroidism. The sequenced sample was blood. The V and J segments used are TRBV5-1 and TRBJ2-1, and 15 junctional nucleotides match TRBD2. In nucleotides, the sequence is TGCGCCAGCAGCTTGCTGGGACTAGCGGGGGGCAATGAGCAGTTCTTC. Its protein is CASSLLGLAGGNEQFF.